This T cell receptor beta chain is drawn from a study of blood T cell repertoires in COVID-19. The overall study: Italy, Spain and the United States were the sources of the convalescent and acute COVID-19 samples.

Source study methods: Nucleated cell number was recorded as an estimate derived from reference gene primer amplification. Produced via immunoSEQ multiplex PCR; TCRdb's table is partial and in-frame only. Clone size and V and J calls were adopted from that table, with D and trimming inferred from the DNA. The sample holds roughly 200,000 clones, 81% seen once. Seattle cases were enrolled at active infection and followed longitudinally. Germline V gene data show CDR1 as SEHNR and CDR2 as FQNEAQ (reference sequence). The V end lost 5 bases, the J end lost 3 bases, and 10 bases lay between the germline ends. The CDR3 is 13 residues long.

The J gene is TRBJ2-5, the V gene TRBV7-9; maybe TRBD1 (6 bases). The clonotype was recovered from a middle-aged woman with COVID-19, enrolled during active disease. The sequencing input was peripheral blood. The CDR3 coding sequence is TGTGCCAGCAGCATGGCAGGGGAAGAGACCCAGTACTTC. Translating gives CASSMAGEETQYF.